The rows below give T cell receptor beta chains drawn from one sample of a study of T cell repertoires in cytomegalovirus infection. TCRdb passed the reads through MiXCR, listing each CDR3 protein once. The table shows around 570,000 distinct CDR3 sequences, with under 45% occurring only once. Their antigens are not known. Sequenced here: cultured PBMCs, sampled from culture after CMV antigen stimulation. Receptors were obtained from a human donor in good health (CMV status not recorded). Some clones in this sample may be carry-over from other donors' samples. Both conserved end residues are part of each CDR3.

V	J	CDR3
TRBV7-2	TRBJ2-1	CASSLERGEQFF
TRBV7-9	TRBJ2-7	CASVPRRGAVTYEQYF
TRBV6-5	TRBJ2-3	CASRDDSGTDTQYF
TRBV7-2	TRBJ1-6	CASSVRGQSNSPLHF
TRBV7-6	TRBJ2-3	CASSYGQGAVDTQYF
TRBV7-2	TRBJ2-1	CASSLVGGSLLIYNEQFF
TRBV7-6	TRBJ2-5	CASGPSRTSKETQYF
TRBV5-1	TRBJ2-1	CASSSVQGDEQFF
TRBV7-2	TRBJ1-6	CASSLQGGYNSPLHF
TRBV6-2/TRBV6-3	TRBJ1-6	CASRISGYSPLHF
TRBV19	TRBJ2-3	CASSTEVATDTQYF
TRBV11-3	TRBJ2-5	CASSLRSSGREETQYF
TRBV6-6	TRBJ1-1	CASRSQGFFAEAFF
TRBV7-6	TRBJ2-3	CASSLAVADTQYF
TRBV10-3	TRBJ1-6	CAISAGDSPLHF
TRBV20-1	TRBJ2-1	CSGFAGSSYNEQFF
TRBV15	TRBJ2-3	CATSRSKRPGGRRTDTQYF
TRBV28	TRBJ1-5	CASSHGQGGWSPQHF
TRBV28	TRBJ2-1	CASRTGTSGNEQFF
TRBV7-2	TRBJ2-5	CASSPGLAGAAQYF
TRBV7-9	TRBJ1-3	CASSLVRQDTIYF
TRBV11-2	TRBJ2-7	CASRRTGYYEQYF
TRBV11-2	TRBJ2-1	CASSPGTLVVGEQFF
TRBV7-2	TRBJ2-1	CASSLLWRGEPTDTNEQFF
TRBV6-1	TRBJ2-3	CASRDRAGAADTQYF
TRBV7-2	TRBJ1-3	CASRGVHGSNTIYF
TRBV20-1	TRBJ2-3	CSARDFTDTQYF
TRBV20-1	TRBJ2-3	CSARAPGHTDTQYF
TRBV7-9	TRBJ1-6	CASSFLNNSPLHF
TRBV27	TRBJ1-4	CASSSAGTANEKLFF
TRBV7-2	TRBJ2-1	CASSRVVGSSRSYNEQFF
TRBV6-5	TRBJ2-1	CATKEGTGFEQFF
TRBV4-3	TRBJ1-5	CASSQDSAGQDQPQHF
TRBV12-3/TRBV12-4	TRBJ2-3	CASSPAGITDTQYF
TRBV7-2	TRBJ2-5	CASSFDGRGSETQYF
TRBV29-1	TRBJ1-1	CSVERGRGKAFF
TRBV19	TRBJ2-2	CASTASGPGELFF
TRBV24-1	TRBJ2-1	CATSDFKGPYNEQFF
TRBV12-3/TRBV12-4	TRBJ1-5	CASRRHPSFPQHF
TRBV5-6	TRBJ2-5	CASSLEAPETQYF
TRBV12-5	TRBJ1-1	CASGLSVLPNTEAFF
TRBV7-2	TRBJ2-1	CASSINLRDEQFF
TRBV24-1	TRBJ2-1	CATSDSGTSGSNEQFF
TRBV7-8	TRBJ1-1	CASSSNRALDTEAFF
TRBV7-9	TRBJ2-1	CASSRMGLPEQFF
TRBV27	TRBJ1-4	CASGQAGEKLFF
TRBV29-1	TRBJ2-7	CSVDLVGQGTTYEQYF
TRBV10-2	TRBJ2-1	CASRTHLNEQFF
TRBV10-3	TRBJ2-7	CAISELDGVAEQYF